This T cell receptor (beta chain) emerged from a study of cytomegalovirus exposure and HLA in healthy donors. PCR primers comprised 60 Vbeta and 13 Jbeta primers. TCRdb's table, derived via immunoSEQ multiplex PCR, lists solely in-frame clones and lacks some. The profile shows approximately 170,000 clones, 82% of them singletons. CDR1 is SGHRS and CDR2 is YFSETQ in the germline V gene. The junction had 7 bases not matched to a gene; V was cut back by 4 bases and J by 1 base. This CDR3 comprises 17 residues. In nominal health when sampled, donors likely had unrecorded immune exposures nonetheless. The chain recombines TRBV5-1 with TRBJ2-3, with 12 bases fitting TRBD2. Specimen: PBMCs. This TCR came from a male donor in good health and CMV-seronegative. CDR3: CASSPGLAGIRTDTQYF. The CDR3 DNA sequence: TGCGCCAGCAGCCCCGGACTAGCGGGGATTCGCACAGATACGCAGTATTTT.